The 6 T cell receptor beta chains below all came from one sample that was sequenced in a study of blood T cell repertoires in COVID-19. This table comes from immunoSEQ multiplex PCR, and its TCRdb copy is limited to in-frame clones, with some not included. The profile shows about 50,000 clones, around 88% of them singletons. The sample taken for sequencing was peripheral blood. The receptor set was obtained from a woman in her sixties or seventies with acute or convalescent COVID-19.

The chain links TRBV4-2 to TRBJ1-5; D call uncertain. Germline CDR1 reads LGHNA; CDR2 reads YNFKEQ. This CDR3 has 14 residues. V lost 3 bases, J lost 4 bases, and 10 bases lay in between. The DNA of the CDR3 is TGTGCCAGCAGCCAGCTCCCTCGGAATCAGCCCCAGCATTTT. It encodes CASSQLPRNQPQHF.

A note on this clone: The germline gene is not matched at one end of the junction; a read error may be the cause. Other DNA sequences of this sample code for an identical CDR3. The J gene is TRBJ2-7, the V gene TRBV30; weak D call: TRBD2 (5 bases). This CDR3 region has 19 residues. Germline CDR1 reads GTSNPN; CDR2 reads SVGIG (reference sequence). The DNA for the CDR3 is TGTGCTTGGAGTCCGTTTAGAGGGCTTTACAACCCCACTTATTACGAGCAGTACTTC. This codes for CAWSPFRGLYNPTYYEQYF.

This rearrangement joins TRBV19 to TRBJ1-3; D is undetermined. Per germline, CDR1 LNHDA and CDR2 SQIVND (reference sequence). Trimming stripped 1 base from V and 0 bases from J, with 16 bases between. The CDR3 length is 18 residues. CDR3 sequence (DNA): TGTGCCAGTAGTATAGCGGCATCACTAGTCCGCTCTGGAAACACCATATATTTT. It is translated as CASSIAASLVRSGNTIYF. The variable domain in full, completed from reference TRBV19 and TRBJ1-3, reads DGGITQSPKYLFRKEGQNVTLSCEQNLNHDAMYWYRQDPGQGLRLIYYSQIVNDFQKGDIAEGYSVSREKKESFPLTVTSAQKNPTAFYLCASSIAASLVRSGNTIYFGEGSWLTVV.

V gene TRBV7-9 combines with J gene TRBJ1-1; no clear D gene. V lost 10 bases, J lost 3 bases, and 15 bases lay in between. This CDR3 has 13 residues. Germline V gene data show CDR1 as SEHNR and CDR2 as FQNEAQ (reference sequence). CDR3 nucleotides: TGTGCCACAAGTCTGAGTCCTGACACTGAAGCTTTCTTT. It codes for CATSLSPDTEAFF.

This chain joins TRBV5-1 and TRBJ2-7; possible D gene TRBD1, 6 bases. The germline CDR1 and CDR2 sequences are SGHRS and YFSETQ. This CDR3 contains 14 residues. V was cut by 4 bases and J by 3 bases, with 14 bases left in between. CDR3 amino acids: CASSRNRDGYEQYF. The CDR3 DNA reads as TGCGCCAGCAGCCGAAACAGGGACGGCTACGAGCAGTACTTC.

The rearrangement uses TRBV10-3 and TRBJ2-1; TRBD2 matches 13 bases. Germline lookup yields CDR1 ENHRY and CDR2 SYGVKD. This CDR3 is built from 15 residues. V shed 10 bases, J shed 4 bases, and the junction held 7 bases outside the gene matches. Here the CDR3 DNA reads TGTGCCACCGGGACTAGCGGGGCCCCGTACAATGAGCAGTTCTTC. It specifies CATGTSGAPYNEQFF.